The present T cell receptor (beta chain) was sequenced within a study of blood T cell repertoires in COVID-19. Whole-study context: Samples representing acute and convalescent COVID-19 were sourced from the United States, Italy and Spain. In each case, the material was cDNA or gDNA derived from T cells, B-cell-depleted T cells, or PBMCs.

CDR3 length: 15 residues. Per germline, CDR1 SGHVS and CDR2 FQNEAQ. The J segment lost 5 bases and the V segment lost 5 bases, leaving 10 bases of the junction unmatched. As handled by the study authors: The authors estimated nucleated cell counts from reference gene primer amplification. Sequenced by immunoSEQ multiplex PCR; TCRdb stores in-frame clones only, minus some. The V and J calls and clone size were taken over from that table, and D and trimming were inferred from the DNA. This sample has approximately 180,000 clones, with around 90% found just once. The source of this sequence is a man aged 35 to 55 with active or convalescent COVID-19. The chain joins TRBV7-8 to TRBJ2-5, with 8 bases fitting TRBD1. Specimen: peripheral blood. The CDR3 DNA reads as TGTGCCAGCAGCCCCCGACAGGGGCCGGTGGAGACCCAGTACTTC. The encoded protein is CASSPRQGPVETQYF.